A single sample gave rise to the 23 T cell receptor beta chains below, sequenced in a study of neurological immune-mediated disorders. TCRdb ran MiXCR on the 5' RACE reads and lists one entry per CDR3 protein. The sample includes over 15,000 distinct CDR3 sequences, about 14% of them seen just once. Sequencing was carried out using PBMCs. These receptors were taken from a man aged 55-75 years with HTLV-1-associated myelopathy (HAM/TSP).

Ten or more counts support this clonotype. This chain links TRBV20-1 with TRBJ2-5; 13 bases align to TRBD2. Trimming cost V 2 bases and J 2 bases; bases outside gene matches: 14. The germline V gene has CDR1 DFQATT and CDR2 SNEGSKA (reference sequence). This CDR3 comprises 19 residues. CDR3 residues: CSARPFPGLAGEAQETQYF. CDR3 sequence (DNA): TGCAGTGCTAGACCTTTTCCCGGACTAGCGGGGGAGGCACAAGAGACCCAGTACTTC.

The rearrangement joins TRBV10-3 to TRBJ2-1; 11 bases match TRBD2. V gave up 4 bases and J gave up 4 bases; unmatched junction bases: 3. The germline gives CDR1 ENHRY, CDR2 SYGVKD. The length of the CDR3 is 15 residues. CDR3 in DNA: TGTGCCATCAGTGCGCTAGCGGGGGGTTACAATGAGCAGTTCTTC. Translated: CAISALAGGYNEQFF.

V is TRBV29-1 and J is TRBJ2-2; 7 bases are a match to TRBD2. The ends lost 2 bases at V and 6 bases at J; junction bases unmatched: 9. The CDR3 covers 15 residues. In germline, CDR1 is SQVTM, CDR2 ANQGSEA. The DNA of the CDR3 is TGCAGCGTTGAAATCGCGTGTGGGGGGGCCGGGGAGCTGTTTTTT. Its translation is CSVEIACGGAGELFF.

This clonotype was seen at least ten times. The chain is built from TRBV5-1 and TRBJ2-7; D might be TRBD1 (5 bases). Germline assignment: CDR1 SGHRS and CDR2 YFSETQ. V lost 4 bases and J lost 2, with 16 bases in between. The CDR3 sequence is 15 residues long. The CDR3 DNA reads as TGCGCCAGCAGCCTCGGACAAACGTCCACCTACGAGCAGTACTTC. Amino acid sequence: CASSLGQTSTYEQYF.

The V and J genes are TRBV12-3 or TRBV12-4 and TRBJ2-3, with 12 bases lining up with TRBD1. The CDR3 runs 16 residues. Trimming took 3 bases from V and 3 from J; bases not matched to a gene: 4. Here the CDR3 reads CASSLPGQGATDTQYF. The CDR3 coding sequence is TGTGCCAGCAGTTTGCCGGGACAGGGGGCAACAGATACGCAGTATTTT.

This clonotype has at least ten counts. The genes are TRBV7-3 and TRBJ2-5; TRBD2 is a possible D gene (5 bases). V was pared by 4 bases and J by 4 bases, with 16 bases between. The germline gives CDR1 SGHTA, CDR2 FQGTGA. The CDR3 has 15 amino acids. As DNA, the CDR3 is TGTGCCAGCAGCTCTCCGGGATCGTTGGGAGAGACCCAGTACTTC. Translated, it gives CASSSPGSLGETQYF.

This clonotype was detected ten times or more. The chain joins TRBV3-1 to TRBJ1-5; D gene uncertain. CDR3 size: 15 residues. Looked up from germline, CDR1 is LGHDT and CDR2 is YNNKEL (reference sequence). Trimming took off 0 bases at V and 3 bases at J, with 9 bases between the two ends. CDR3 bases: TGTGCCAGCAGCCAAGACGCGACAACCAATCAGCCCCAGCATTTT. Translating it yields CASSQDATTNQPQHF.

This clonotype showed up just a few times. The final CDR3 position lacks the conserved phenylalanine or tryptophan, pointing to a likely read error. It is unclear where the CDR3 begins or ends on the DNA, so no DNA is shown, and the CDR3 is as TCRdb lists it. CDR3 in amino acids: CASSLEGRYEKYL. The chain is built from TRBV5-1 and TRBJ2-7; the table's TRBD1 call for D was not verified on the DNA. Germline V gene sequence: CDR1 SGHRS, CDR2 YFSETQ. Including both end residues, the CDR3 is 13 amino acids long.

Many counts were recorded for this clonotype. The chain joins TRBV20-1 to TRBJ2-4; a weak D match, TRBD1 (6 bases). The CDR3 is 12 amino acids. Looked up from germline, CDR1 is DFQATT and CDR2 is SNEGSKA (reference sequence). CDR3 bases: TGCAGCGCAGGGGAGGCCAAAAACATTCAGTACTTC. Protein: CSAGEAKNIQYF.

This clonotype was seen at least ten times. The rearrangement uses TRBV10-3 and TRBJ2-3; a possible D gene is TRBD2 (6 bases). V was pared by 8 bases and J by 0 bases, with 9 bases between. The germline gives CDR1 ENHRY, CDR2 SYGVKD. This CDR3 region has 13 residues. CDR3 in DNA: TGTGCCATCCAGGAGGGGAGCACAGATACGCAGTATTTT. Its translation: CAIQEGSTDTQYF.

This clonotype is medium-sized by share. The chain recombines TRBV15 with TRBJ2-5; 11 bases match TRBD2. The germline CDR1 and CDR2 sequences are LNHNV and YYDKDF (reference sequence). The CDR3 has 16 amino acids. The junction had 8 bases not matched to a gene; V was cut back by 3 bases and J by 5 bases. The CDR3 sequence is CATSSLSGGARETQYF. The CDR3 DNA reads TGTGCCACCAGCAGCCTTAGCGGGGGGGCCCGGGAGACCCAGTACTTC.

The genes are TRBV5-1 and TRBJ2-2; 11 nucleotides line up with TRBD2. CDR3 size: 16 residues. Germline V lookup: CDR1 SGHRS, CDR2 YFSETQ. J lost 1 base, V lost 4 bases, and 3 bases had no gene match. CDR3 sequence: CASSPGTSGNTGELFF. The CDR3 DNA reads TGCGCCAGCAGCCCCGGGACTAGCGGGAACACCGGGGAGCTGTTTTTT.

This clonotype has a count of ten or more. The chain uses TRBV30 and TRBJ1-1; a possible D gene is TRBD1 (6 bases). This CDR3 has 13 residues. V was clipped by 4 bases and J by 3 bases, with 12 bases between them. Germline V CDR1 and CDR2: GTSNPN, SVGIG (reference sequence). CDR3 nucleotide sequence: TGTGCCTGGAACCGGGGGGCGGACACTGAAGCTTTCTTT. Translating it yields CAWNRGADTEAFF.

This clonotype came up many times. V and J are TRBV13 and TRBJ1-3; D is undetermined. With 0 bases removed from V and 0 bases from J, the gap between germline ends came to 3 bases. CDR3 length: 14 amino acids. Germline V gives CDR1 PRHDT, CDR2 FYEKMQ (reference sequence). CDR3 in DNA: TGTGCCAGCAGCTTAGGAGACTCTGGAAACACCATATATTTT. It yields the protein CASSLGDSGNTIYF.

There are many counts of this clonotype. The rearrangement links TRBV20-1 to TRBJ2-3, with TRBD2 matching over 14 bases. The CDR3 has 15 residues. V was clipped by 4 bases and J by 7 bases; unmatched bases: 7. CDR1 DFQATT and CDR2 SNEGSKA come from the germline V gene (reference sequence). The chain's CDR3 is CSATGLAGGPNTQYF. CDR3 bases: TGCAGTGCTACAGGACTAGCGGGGGGCCCCAATACGCAGTATTTT.

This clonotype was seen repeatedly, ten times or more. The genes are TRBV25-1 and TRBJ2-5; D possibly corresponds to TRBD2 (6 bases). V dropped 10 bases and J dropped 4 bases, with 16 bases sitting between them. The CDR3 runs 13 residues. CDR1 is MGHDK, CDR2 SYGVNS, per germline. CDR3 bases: TGTGCCACAGCTTTGGGGGGTCCAGAGACCCAGTACTTC. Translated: CATALGGPETQYF.

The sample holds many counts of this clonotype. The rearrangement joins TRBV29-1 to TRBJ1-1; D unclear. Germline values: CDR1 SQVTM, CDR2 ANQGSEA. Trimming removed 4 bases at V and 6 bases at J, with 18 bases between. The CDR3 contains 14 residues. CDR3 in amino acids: CSVASVKRAAEAFF. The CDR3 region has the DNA TGCAGCGTTGCTAGTGTGAAGCGGGCCGCTGAAGCTTTCTTT.

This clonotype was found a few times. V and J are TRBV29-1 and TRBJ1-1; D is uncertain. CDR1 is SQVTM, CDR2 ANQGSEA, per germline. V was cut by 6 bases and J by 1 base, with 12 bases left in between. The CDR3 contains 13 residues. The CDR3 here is CSVARMENTEAFF. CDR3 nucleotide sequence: TGCAGCGTCGCCCGCATGGAGAACACTGAAGCTTTCTTT.

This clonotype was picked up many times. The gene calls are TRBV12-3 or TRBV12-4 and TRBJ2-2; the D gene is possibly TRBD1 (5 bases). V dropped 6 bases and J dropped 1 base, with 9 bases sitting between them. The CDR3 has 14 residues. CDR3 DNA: TGTGCCAGCAGCTACGGACAGAACACCGGGGAGCTGTTTTTT. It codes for CASSYGQNTGELFF.

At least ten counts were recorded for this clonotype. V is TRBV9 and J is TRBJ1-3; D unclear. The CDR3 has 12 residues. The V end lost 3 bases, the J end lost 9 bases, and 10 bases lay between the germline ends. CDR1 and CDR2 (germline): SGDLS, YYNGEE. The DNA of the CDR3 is TGTGCCAGCAGCGCTATGGTTGGCACCATATATTTT. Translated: CASSAMVGTIYF.

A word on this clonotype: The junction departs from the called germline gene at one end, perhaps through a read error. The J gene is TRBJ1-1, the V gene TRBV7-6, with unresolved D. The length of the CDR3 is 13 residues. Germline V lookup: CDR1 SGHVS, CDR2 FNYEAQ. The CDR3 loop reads CAISFDTNTQAFF. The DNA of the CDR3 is TGTGCCATTAGCTTTGATACGAACACTCAAGCTTTCTTT.

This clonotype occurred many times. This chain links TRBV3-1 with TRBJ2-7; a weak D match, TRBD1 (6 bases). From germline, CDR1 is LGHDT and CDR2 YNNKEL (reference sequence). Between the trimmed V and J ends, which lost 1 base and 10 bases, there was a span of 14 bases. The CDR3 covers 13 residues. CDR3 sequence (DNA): TGTGCCAGCAGCCAAGGACAGGATATTACCCAGTACTTC. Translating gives CASSQGQDITQYF.

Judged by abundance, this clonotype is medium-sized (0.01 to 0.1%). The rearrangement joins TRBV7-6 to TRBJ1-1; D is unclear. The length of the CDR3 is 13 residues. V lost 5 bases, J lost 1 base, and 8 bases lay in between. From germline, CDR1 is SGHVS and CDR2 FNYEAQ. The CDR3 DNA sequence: TGTGCCAGCAGCCCCAATAGGAACACTGAAGCTTTCTTT. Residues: CASSPNRNTEAFF.